This paragraph reports one TCR beta chain. The junction departs from the called germline gene at one end, perhaps through a read error. These data originate in a study of blood T cell repertoires in COVID-19. Study in general: Spain, Italy and the United States supplied samples that represented acute and convalescent COVID-19.

Authors' processing steps: Reference gene primer amplification gave estimated nucleated cell counts. Sequencing was performed with immunoSEQ multiplex PCR; in TCRdb, only in-frame clones are kept and a portion is missing. V and J calls and clone size come straight from that table; D and trimming were deduced from the DNA. This table holds around 160,000 clones, approximately 80% found once. CDR1 and CDR2 (germline): LNHDA, SQIVND (reference sequence). The CDR3 sequence is 15 residues long. The chain employs TRBV19 and TRBJ2-1; D perhaps matches TRBD2 (5 bases). The material sequenced was peripheral blood. The clonotype originates from a man between 60 and 75 years old with active or convalescent COVID-19. CDR3: CASKVEAAGSYEQFF. The CDR3 nucleotides read TGTGCAAGTAAGGTCGAAGCGGCAGGAAGTTATGAGCAGTTCTTC.